The source of this TCR beta chain is a study of cytomegalovirus exposure and HLA in healthy donors. Vbeta (60) and Jbeta (13) primers were used in the PCR. The table came from immunoSEQ multiplex PCR; TCRdb's copy has only in-frame clones and leaves some out. Altogether 30,000 or so clones are present, roughly 60% being singletons, with the ten largest covering over 20%. Trimming took off 6 bases at V and 6 bases at J, with 15 bases between the two ends. The CDR3 extends over 13 amino acids. CDR1 SQVTM and CDR2 ANQGSEA come from the germline V gene. The chain carries TRBV29-1 and TRBJ2-1; the D gene is possibly TRBD1 (5 bases). This receptor was taken from a man aged 50 to 60 in good health and CMV-seropositive. Material: PBMCs. The DNA for the CDR3 is TGCAGCGTGGGCGCAAGGGGTACCAATGAGCAGTTCTTC. This encodes CSVGARGTNEQFF.